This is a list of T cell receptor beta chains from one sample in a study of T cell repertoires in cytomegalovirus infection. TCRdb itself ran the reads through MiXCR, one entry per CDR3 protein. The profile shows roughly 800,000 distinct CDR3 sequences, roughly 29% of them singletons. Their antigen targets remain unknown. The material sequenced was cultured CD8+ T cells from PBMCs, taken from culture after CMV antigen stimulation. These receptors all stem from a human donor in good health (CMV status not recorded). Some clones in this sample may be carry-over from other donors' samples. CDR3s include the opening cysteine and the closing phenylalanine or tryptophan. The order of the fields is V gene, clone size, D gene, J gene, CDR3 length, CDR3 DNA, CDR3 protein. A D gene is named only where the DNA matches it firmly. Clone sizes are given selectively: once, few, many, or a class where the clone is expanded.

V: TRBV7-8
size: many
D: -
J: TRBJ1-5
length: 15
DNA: TGTGCCAGCAGCTTGAACCCCCTAGCCGGTCAGCCCCAGCATTTT
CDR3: CASSLNPLAGQPQHF

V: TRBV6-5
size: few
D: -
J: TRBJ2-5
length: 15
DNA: TGTGCCAGCAGTCTACTACAGGGCGGCCAAGAGACCCAGTACTTC
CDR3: CASSLLQGGQETQYF

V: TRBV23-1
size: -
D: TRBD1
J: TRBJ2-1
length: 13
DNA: TGCGCCAGCAGTCGGACAGGGGGGGATGAGCAGTTCTTC
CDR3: CASSRTGGDEQFF

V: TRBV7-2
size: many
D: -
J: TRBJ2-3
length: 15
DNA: TGTGCCAGCAGCTTAGTGGAGGGGGGCACAGATACGCAGTATTTT
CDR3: CASSLVEGGTDTQYF

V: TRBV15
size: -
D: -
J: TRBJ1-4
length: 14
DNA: TGTGCCACCAGCATGCGGGGAGGCGGTGAAAAACTGTTTTTT
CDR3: CATSMRGGGEKLFF

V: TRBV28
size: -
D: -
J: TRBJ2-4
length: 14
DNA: TGTGCCAGCAGAAACCGGGACTCCAAAAACATTCAGTACTTC
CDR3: CASRNRDSKNIQYF

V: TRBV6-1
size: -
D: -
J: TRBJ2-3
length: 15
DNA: TGTGCCACCTTAAGAAAGTTTTTCGGGACAGATACGCAGTATTTT
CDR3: CATLRKFFGTDTQYF

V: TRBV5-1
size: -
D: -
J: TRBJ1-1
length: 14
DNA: TGCGCCAGCAGCCATTCTACAATGAACACTGAAGCTTTCTTT
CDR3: CASSHSTMNTEAFF

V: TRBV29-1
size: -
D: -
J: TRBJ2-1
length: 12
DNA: TGCAGCGTTGATCGCGGGGCCAATGAGCAGTTCTTC
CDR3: CSVDRGANEQFF

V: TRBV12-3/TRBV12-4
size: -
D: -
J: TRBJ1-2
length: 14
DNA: TGTGCCAGCAGTTTAGGTACAGGGATCTATGGCTACACCTTC
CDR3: CASSLGTGIYGYTF

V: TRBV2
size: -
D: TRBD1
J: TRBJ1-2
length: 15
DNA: TGTGCCAGCAGTGCAGGACAGGGGGCAAGGTATGGCTACACCTTC
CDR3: CASSAGQGARYGYTF

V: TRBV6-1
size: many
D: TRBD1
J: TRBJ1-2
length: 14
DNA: TGTGCCAGCCGAGACAGGGCCCGTACGTATGGCTACACCTTC
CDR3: CASRDRARTYGYTF

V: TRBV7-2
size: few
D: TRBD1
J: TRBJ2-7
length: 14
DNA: TGTGCCAGCAGTCCAGGGGGCGTCGGCAGCGAGCAGTACTTC
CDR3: CASSPGGVGSEQYF

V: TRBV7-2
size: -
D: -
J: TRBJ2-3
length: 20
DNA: TGTGCCAGCAGCTTCCCTCATAGCGAGGGGGCGGGGGACTCCACAGATACGCAGTATTTT
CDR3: CASSFPHSEGAGDSTDTQYF

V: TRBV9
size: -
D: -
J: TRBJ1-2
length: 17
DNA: TGTGCCAGCAGCCCCTGGGTGGACTTCCTACTCGGAGATGGCTACACCTTC
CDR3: CASSPWVDFLLGDGYTF

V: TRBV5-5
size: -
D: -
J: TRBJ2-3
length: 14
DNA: TGTGCCAGCAGCTGGCAGACGATTGGGGGGACGCAGTATTTT
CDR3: CASSWQTIGGTQYF

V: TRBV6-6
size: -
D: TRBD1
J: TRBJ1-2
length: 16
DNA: TGTGCCAGCAGTTTGACAGGGGCCTCGCCCCGCTATGGCTACACCTTC
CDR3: CASSLTGASPRYGYTF

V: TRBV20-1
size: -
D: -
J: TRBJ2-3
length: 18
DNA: TGCAGTGCTAACTCCCCTATTGGAGGGACCGAATTCACAGATACGCAGTATTTT
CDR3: CSANSPIGGTEFTDTQYF

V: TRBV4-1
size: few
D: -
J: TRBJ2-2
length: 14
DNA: TGCGCCAGCAGCCAAGAGGGGGAAACCGGGGAGCTGTTTTTT
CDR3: CASSQEGETGELFF

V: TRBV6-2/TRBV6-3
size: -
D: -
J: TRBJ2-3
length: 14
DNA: TGTGCCAGCACCAGGGACTCCACCTCGGATACGCAGTATTTT
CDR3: CASTRDSTSDTQYF

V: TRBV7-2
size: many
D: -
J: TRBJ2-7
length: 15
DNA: TGTGCCAGCAGCTTAGCCAGGGCAGGAGCCTACGAGCAGTACTTC
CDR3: CASSLARAGAYEQYF

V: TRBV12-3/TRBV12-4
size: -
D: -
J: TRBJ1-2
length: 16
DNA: TGTGCCAGCAGTTTAGCGCTAAGGGACGGGAACTATGGCTACACCTTC
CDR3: CASSLALRDGNYGYTF

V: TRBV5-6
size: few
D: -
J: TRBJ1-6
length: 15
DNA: TGTGCCAGCAGCGGGCGACAGGCCTATAATTCACCCCTCCACTTT
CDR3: CASSGRQAYNSPLHF

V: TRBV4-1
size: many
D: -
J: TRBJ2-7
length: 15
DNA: TGCGCCAGCAGCCTCGGAACCGGACTATCCTACGAGCAGTACTTC
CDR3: CASSLGTGLSYEQYF

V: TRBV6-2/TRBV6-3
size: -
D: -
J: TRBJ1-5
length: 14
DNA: TGTGCCAGCAGTTACCCCAGGGGCAATCAGCCCCAGCATTTT
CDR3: CASSYPRGNQPQHF

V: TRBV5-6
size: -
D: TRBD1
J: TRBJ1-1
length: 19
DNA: TGTGCCAGCAGCTTAGAGGCCCCGGGACAGGTTTACTCGGACACTGAAGCTTTCTTT
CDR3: CASSLEAPGQVYSDTEAFF

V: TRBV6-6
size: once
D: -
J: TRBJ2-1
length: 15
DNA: TGTGTCAGCAGTTACTCCCGGACTCCGAGCCAGGAGCAGTTCTTC
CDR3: CVSSYSRTPSQEQFF

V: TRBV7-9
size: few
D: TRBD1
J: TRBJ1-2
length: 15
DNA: TGTGCCAGCTCTGGAGCTATGGGACAGGAGCCTGGCTACACCTTC
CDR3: CASSGAMGQEPGYTF

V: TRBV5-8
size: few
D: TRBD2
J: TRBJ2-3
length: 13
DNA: TGTGCCCCTGGGAGGGAGCTCACAGATACGCAGTATTTT
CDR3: CAPGRELTDTQYF

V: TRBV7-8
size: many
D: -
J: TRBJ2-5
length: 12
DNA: TGTGCCAGCAGGGGCTCAGTGGGGACCCAGTACTTC
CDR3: CASRGSVGTQYF

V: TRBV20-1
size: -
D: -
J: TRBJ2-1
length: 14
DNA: TGCAGTGCCATCGACAGGCGTAATAGGGATGAGCAGTTCTTC
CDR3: CSAIDRRNRDEQFF

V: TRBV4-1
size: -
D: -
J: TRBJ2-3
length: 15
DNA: TGCGCCAGCAGCCATGGGATTGGCAGCACAGATACGCAGTATTTT
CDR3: CASSHGIGSTDTQYF

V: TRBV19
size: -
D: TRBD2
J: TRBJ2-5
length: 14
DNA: TGTGCCAGTAGTATCCCAGCGGGGTCGGAGACCCAGTACTTC
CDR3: CASSIPAGSETQYF

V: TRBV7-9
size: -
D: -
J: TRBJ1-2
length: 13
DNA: TGTGCCAGCAGCCCTTTGATAAGGGATGGCTACACCTTC
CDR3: CASSPLIRDGYTF

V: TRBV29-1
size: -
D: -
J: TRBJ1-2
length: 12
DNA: TGCAGCGTTGATATAGGGGATCACGGCTACACCTTC
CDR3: CSVDIGDHGYTF

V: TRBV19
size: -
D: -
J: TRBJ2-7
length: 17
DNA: TGTGCCAGTAGTATTATCCATGGGGATACAGGGCGATACGAGCAGTACTTC
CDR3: CASSIIHGDTGRYEQYF

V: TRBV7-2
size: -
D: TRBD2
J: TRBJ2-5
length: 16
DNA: TGTGCCAGCAGCATCATTAGCGGGGGGGCGGGTGAGACCCAGTACTTC
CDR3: CASSIISGGAGETQYF

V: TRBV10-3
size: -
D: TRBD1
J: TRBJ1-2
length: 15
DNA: TGTGCCATCAGTGGGACAGGGAGAGCTAACTATGGCTACACCTTC
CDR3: CAISGTGRANYGYTF

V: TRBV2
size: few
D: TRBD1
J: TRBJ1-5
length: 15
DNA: TGTGCCAGCAGTGAATTACAGGGGGGCAATCAGCCCCAGCATTTT
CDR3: CASSELQGGNQPQHF

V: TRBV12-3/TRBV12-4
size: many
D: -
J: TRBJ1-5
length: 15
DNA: TGTGCCAGCAGTCTACTAGGGGGGGCTCATCAGCCCCAGCATTTT
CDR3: CASSLLGGAHQPQHF

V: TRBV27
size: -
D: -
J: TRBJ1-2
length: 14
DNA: TGTGCCAGCAGTTGGGGCGGGGGTACCTATGGCTACACCTTC
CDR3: CASSWGGGTYGYTF

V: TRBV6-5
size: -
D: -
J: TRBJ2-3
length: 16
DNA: TGTGCCAGCAGTTACATGAGGCGCTTTAGCACAGATACGCAGTATTTT
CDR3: CASSYMRRFSTDTQYF

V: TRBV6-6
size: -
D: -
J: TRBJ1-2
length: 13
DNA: TGTGCCAGCAGCCACTCAGATTCCGATGGTTACACCTTC
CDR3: CASSHSDSDGYTF

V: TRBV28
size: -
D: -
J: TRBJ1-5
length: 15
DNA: TGTGCCAGCAGCGCGGGGCAGAGCATCAATCAGCCCCAGCATTTT
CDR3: CASSAGQSINQPQHF

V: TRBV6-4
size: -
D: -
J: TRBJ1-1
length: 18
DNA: TGTGCCAGCAGTGACCGGCCAGGATGGGGTAAGCTGAACACTGAAGCTTTCTTT
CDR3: CASSDRPGWGKLNTEAFF

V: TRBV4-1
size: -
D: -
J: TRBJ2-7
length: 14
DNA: TGCGCCAGCAGCCAAGACTTTGACGGATACGAGCAGTACTTC
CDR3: CASSQDFDGYEQYF

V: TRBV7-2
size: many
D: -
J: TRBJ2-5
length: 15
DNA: TGTGCCAGCAGCTCCTGGGTAGCGGAGGACGAGACCCAGTACTTC
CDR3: CASSSWVAEDETQYF

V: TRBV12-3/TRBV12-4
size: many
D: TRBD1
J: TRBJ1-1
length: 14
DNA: TGTGCCAGCAGCCCGGACAGGTGGCCTACTGAAGCTTTCTTT
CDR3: CASSPDRWPTEAFF

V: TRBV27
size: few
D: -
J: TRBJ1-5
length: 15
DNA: TGTGCCAGCAGTGTAATCCCTTTGGGGCCTCAGCCCCAGCATTTT
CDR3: CASSVIPLGPQPQHF

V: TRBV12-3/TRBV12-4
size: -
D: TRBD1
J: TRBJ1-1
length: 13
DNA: TGTGCCAGCAGCCGACAGGGCCGGGGCGAAGCTTTCTTT
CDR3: CASSRQGRGEAFF